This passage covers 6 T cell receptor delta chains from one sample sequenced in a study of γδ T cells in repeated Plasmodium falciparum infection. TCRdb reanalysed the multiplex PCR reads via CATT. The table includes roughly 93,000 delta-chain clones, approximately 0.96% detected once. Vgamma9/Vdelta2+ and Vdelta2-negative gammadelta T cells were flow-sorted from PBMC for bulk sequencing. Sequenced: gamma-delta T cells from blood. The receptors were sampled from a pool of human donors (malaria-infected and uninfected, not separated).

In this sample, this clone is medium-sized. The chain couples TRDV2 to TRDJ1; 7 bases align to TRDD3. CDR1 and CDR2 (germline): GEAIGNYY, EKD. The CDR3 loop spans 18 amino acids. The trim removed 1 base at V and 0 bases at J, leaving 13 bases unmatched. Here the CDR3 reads CACDTMEGGSPYTDKLIF. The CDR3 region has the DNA TGTGCCTGTGACACGATGGAAGGGGGATCCCCGTACACCGATAAACTCATCTTT.

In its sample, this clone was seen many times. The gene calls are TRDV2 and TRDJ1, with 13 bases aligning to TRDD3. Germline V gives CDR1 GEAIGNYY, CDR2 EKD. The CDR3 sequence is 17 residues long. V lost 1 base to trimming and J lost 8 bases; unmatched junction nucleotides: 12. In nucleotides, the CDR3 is TGTGCCTGTGACACGGTACTGGGGGATACGCGACAACGGAAACTCATCTTT. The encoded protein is CACDTVLGDTRQRKLIF.

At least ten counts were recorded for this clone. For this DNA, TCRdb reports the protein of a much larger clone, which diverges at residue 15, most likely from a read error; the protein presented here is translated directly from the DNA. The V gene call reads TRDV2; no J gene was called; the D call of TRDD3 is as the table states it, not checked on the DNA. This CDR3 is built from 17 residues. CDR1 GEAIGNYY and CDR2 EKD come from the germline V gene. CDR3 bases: TGTGCCTGTGACACCAGGCAACTGGGGGAATACACCGATAAACCCATCTTT. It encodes CACDTRQLGEYTDKPIF.

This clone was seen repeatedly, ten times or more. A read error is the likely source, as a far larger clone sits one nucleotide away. As DNA, the CDR3 is TGTGCTCTTGGGGAAAGGTTCTTCGAGTACGAGTCCTCCGATAAACTCACCTTT. This translates into CALGERFFEYESSDKLTF. V and J are TRDV1 and TRDJ1; no clear D. The CDR3 has 18 residues. Looked up from germline, CDR1 is TSWWSYY and CDR2 is QGS.

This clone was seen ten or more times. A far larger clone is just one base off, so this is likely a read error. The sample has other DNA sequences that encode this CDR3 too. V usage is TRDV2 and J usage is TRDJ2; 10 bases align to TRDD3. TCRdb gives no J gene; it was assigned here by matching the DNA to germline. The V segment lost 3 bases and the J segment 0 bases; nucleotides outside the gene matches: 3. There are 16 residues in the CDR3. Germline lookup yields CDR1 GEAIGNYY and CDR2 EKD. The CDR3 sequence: CACDVLGDTLTAQLFF. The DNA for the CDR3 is TGTGCCTGTGACGTGCTGGGGGATACTTTGACAGCACAACTCTTCTTT.

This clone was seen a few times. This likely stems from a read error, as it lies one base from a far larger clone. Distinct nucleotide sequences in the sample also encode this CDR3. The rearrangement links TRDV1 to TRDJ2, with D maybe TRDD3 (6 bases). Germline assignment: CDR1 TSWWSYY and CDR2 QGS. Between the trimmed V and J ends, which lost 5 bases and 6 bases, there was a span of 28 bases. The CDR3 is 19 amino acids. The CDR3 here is CALGKGGPRGIRGAAQLFF. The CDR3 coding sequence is TGTGCTCTTGGGAAGGGGGGACCACGGGGAATACGAGGGGCAGCACAACTCTTCTTT.